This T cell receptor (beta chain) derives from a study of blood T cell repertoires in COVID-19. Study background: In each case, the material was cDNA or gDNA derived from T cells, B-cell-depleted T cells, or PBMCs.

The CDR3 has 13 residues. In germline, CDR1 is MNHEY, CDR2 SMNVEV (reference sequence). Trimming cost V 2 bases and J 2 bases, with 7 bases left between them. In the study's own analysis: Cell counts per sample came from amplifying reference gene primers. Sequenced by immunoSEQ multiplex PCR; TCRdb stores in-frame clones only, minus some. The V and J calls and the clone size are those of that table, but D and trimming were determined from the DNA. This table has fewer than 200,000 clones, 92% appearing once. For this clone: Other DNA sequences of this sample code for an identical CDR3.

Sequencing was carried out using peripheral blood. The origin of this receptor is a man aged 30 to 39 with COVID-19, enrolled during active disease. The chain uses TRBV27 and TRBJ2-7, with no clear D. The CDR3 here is CASSLGATYEQYF. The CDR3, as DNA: TGTGCCAGCAGTTTAGGAGCAACCTACGAGCAGTACTTC.